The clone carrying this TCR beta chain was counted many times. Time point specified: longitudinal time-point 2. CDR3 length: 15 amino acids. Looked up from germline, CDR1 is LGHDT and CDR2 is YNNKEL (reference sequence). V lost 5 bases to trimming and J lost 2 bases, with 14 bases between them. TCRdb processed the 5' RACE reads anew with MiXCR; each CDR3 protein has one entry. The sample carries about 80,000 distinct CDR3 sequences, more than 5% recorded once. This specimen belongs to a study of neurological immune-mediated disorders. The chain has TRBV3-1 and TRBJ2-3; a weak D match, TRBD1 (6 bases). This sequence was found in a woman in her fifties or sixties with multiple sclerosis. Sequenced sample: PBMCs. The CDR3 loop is CASSNRDTPTDTQYF. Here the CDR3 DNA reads TGTGCCAGCAGCAACCGGGACACCCCCACAGATACGCAGTATTTT.